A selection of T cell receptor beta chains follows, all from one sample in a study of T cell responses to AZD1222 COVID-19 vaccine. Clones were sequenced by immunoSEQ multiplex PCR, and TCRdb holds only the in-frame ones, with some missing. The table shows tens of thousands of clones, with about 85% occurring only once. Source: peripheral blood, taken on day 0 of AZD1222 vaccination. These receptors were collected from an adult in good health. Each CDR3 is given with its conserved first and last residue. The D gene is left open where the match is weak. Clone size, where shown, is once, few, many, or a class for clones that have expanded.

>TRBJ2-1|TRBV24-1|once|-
TGTGCCACCAGTGACCGCGGGACAGCTTACAATGAGCAGTTCTTC
CATSDRGTAYNEQFF
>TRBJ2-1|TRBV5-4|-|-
TGTGCCAGCAGCTTGGAAGGGGGGCCTTACAATGAGCAGTTCTTC
CASSLEGGPYNEQFF
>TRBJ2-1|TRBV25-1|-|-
TGTGCCAGCAGTGAGGCGGCTTCCTACAATGAGCAGTTCTTC
CASSEAASYNEQFF
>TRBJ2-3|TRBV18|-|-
TGTGCCAGCTCACCATTACGGGATGCAGATACGCAGTATTTT
CASSPLRDADTQYF
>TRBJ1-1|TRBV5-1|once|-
TGCGCCAGCTCGCCGAACAGGGCTTCGGGGACGGCTTTCTTT
CASSPNRASGTAFF
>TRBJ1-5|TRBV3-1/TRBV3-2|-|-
TGTGCCAGCAGCCAAGCGGTAGGTAGGCTTCAGCCCCAGCATTTT
CASSQAVGRLQPQHF
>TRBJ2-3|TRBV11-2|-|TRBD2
TGTGCCAGCAGCTCAAAACTAGCGGGGGGCTCGCGCACAGATACGCAGTATTTT
CASSSKLAGGSRTDTQYF
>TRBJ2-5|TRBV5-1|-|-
TGCGCCAGCAGCCTTCAAGAGACCCAGTACTTC
CASSLQETQYF
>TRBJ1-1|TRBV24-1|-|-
TGTGCCACCAGAAGGTCGACTGAAGCTTTCTTT
CATRRSTEAFF
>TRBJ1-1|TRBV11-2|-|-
TGTGCCAGCAGCGCGAAAACAGGGCTGGGTAGAACTGAAGCTTTCTTT
CASSAKTGLGRTEAFF
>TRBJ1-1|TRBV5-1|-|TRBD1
TGCGCCAGCAGCACGACAGGGGGCAACACTGAAGCTTTCTTT
CASSTTGGNTEAFF
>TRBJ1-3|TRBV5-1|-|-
TGCGCCAGCAGCCCAGAGCTGAGCTCTGGAAACACCATATATTTT
CASSPELSSGNTIYF
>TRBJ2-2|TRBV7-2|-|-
TGTGCCAGCAGCTTAGCGCAGTGGGGGAACGGCATCGGGGAGCTGTTTTTT
CASSLAQWGNGIGELFF
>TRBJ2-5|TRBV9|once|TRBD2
TGTGCCAGCAGCGCTAGCGGGGGCCGGGGGGAGACCCAGTACTTC
CASSASGGRGETQYF
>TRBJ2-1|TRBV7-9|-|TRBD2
TGTGCCAGCAGCTCAGGGGGACTAGCCACGGAGCAGTTCTTC
CASSSGGLATEQFF
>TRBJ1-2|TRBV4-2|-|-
TGTGCCAGCAGCCAGTCTACCCCGGGACCGAACTATGGCTACACCTTC
CASSQSTPGPNYGYTF
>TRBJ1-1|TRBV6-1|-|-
TGTGCCAGCAGTGAGCGCTTGAAGACTGAAGCTTTCTTT
CASSERLKTEAFF
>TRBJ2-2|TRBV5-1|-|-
TGCGCCAGCAGCCCGACAGCCTTGAACACCGGGGAGCTGTTTTTT
CASSPTALNTGELFF
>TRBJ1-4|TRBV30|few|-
TGTGCCTGGAGGTATACAGGGAACGGGGAAAAACTGTTTTTT
CAWRYTGNGEKLFF
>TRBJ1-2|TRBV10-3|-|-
TGTGCCATCAGTTTCGACAGCCCTAACTATGGCTACACCTTC
CAISFDSPNYGYTF
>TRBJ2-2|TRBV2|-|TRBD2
TGTGCCAGCAGTGAAGGGAGCGGGGGGTTCACCGGGGAGCTGTTTTTT
CASSEGSGGFTGELFF
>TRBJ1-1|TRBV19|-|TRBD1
TGTGCCAGTAGGAGGGGGCCAGCGGGTCCCACTGAAGCTTTCTTT
CASRRGPAGPTEAFF
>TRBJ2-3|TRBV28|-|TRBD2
TGTGCCAGCAGTTTCGGCGGGAGAGCAGATACGCAGTATTTT
CASSFGGRADTQYF
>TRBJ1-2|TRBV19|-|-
TGTGCCAGTAGTATTGACAGGCCAGGGTATGGCTACACCTTC
CASSIDRPGYGYTF
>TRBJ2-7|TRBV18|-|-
TGTGCCAGCTCACCCCTAGGGGAGCAGTACTTC
CASSPLGEQYF
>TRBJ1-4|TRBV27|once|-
TGTGCCAGCAGCTACGACGGGGACCGGAGGGTGGAACTGTTTTTT
CASSYDGDRRVELFF
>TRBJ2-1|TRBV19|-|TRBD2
TGTGCCAGTAGAACCTTAGCGGGGGGGCGAAACACGAATGAGCAGTTCTTC
CASRTLAGGRNTNEQFF
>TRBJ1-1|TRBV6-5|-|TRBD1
TGTGCCAGCAGTTACTCGACTTACAGGGGAGACACTGAAGCTTTCTTT
CASSYSTYRGDTEAFF
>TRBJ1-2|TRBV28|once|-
TGTGCCAGCAGTCAGGGACGGGGGGGCTACACCTTC
CASSQGRGGYTF
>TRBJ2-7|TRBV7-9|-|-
TGTGCCAGCAGCTTAGGGGACACCCCCTCGGACGAGCAGTACTTC
CASSLGDTPSDEQYF
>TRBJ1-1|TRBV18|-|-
TGTGCCAGCCGGCAACAGGGATTAACGAACACTGAAGCTTTCTTT
CASRQQGLTNTEAFF
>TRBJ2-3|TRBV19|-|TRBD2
TGTGCCAGTAGTATCTTGCCGGGGGGATCCACAGATACGCAGTATTTT
CASSILPGGSTDTQYF
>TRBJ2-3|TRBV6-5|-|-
TGTGCCAGCAGCCCAGGGCAGGGAGTGGCAGATACGCAGTATTTT
CASSPGQGVADTQYF
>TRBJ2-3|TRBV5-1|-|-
TGCGCCAGCAGCTACCGACAGGCTATGGCAGATACGCAGTATTTT
CASSYRQAMADTQYF
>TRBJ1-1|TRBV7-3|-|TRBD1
TGTGCCAGCAGCTCGGGACAGGGGAACACTGAAGCTTTCTTT
CASSSGQGNTEAFF
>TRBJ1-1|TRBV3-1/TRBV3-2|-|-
TGTGCCAGCAGCCATGATGCTCATATGAACACTGAAGCTTTCTTT
CASSHDAHMNTEAFF
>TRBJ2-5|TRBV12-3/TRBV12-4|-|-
TGTGCCAGCAGTCCGGGTACGGGGGAGACCCAGTACTTC
CASSPGTGETQYF
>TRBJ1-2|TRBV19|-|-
TGTGCCAGCCGGGGGAAGGCCCAAGAGGGGGATGGCTACACCTTC
CASRGKAQEGDGYTF
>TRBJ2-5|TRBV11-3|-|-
TGTGCCAGCAGCCTGAGGGCCCACGAACAGACCCAGTACTTC
CASSLRAHEQTQYF
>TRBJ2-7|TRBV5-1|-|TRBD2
TGCGCCAGCAGCTCGGGACTAGCGGGGGGACCTAACGAGCAGTACTTC
CASSSGLAGGPNEQYF
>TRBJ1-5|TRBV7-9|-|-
TGTGCCAGCAGCTTAGGGGGCAACCCAGGCAATCAGCCCCAGCATTTT
CASSLGGNPGNQPQHF
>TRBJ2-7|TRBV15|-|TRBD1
TGTGCCACCAGCGCTCGGGACAGAGCCTACGAGCAGTACTTC
CATSARDRAYEQYF
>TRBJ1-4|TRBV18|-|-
TGTGCCAGCTCACCAAGACAGTCGGAAAAACTGTTTTTT
CASSPRQSEKLFF
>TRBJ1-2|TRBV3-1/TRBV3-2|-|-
TGTGCCAGCAGCCAGCCCGGAGGCGGCGGTGGCTACACCTTC
CASSQPGGGGGYTF
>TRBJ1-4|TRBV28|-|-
TGTGCCAGCAGTCCTACAGGGAATAATGAAAAACTGTTTTTT
CASSPTGNNEKLFF
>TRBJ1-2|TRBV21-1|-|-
TGTGCCAGCAGCAAAATTCGTATTAGGGACTATGGCTACACCTTC
CASSKIRIRDYGYTF
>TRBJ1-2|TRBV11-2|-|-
TGTGCCAGCAGCCAGGACAATAACTATGGCTACACCTTC
CASSQDNNYGYTF